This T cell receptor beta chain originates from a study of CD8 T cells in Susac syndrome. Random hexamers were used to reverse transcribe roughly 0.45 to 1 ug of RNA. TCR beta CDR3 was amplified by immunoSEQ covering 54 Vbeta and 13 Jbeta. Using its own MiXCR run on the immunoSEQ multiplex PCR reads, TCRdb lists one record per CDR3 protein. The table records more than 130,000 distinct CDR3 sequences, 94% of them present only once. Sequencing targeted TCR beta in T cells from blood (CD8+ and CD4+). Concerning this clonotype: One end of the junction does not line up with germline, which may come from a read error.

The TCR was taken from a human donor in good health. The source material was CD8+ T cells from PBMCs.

The CDR3 sequence: CASSLGDQPQHF. DNA for the CDR3: TGTGCCAGCAGTTTAGGGGATCAGCCCCAGCATTTT. This sequence joins TRBV7-9 and TRBJ1-5; perhaps TRBD1 as D (5 bases). Germline V lookup: CDR1 SEHNR, CDR2 FQNEAQ (reference sequence). The CDR3 runs to 12 residues.